These 20 T cell receptor beta chains originate from one sample sequenced in a study of control samples from healthy donors and cancer patients. Method: immunoSEQ multiplex PCR; TCRdb's copy keeps in-frame clones and lacks some. The data hold 170,000 or so clones, with 85% to 95% observed a single time. The specimen was blood. All receptors derive from a woman between 18 and 29 years old in good health.

This chain uses TRBV10-3 with TRBJ1-1; D is uncertain. Germline values: CDR1 ENHRY, CDR2 SYGVKD. V lost 0 bases and J 2 bases, leaving 4 bases between the germline ends. The length of the CDR3 is 13 residues. The CDR3 here is CAISESRNTEAFF. CDR3 nucleotide sequence: TGTGCCATCAGTGAGTCCCGTAACACTGAAGCTTTCTTT.

The rearrangement uses TRBV5-4 and TRBJ1-2; D is undetermined. The V and J ends lost 0 bases and 2 bases respectively, with 5 bases between them. The V gene's germline CDR1 is SGHNT and CDR2 YYREEE (reference sequence). The CDR3 contains 13 residues. As DNA, the CDR3 is TGTGCCAGCAGCTTGGAGCCCAACTATGGCTACACCTTC. Translated, it gives CASSLEPNYGYTF.

The chain couples TRBV29-1 to TRBJ2-7, with a weak D call TRBD1 (6 bases). Germline CDR1 reads SQVTM; CDR2 reads ANQGSEA. This CDR3 has 13 residues. Trimming took off 4 bases at V and 5 bases at J, with 15 bases between the two ends. CDR3 nucleotides: TGCAGCGTTGTAACAGGGCAATTCCACGAGCAGTACTTC. This gives the protein CSVVTGQFHEQYF.

The J gene is TRBJ2-5, the V gene TRBV5-4, with D tentatively TRBD2 (5 bases). Germline CDR1 SGHNT, CDR2 YYREEE (reference sequence). V lost 3 bases, J lost 1 base, and 19 bases lay in between. The CDR3 extends over 17 amino acids. As DNA, the CDR3 is TGTGCCAGCAGCTCTGGCGGGTTTCGGGCACCCCAAGAGACCCAGTACTTC. Amino acid sequence: CASSSGGFRAPQETQYF.

The chain recombines TRBV28 with TRBJ1-1, with 7 positions matching TRBD1. Germline V CDR1 and CDR2: MDHEN, SYDVKM. The CDR3 has 12 amino acids. V gave up 7 bases and J gave up 4 bases; unmatched junction bases: 3. The CDR3 protein is CASNTGATEAFF. CDR3 bases: TGTGCCAGCAACACAGGGGCCACTGAAGCTTTCTTT.

This clone was observed a single time. The V call is TRBV4-2, the J call TRBJ1-2; D not certain. This CDR3 comprises 14 residues. The V gene's germline CDR1 is LGHNA and CDR2 YNFKEQ. The V end was cut by 0 bases, the J end by 7 bases, with 12 bases between. DNA of the CDR3: TGTGCCAGCAGCCAAGAGATGGACTCGTTTGGCTACACCTTC. Protein sequence: CASSQEMDSFGYTF.

V and J are TRBV5-1 and TRBJ2-3; unclear D gene. Germline-derived CDR1 and CDR2 are SGHRS and YFSETQ. V shed 6 bases and J shed 0 bases, with 11 bases lying between them. CDR3 length equals 14 residues. The CDR3 is CASIFSDSTDTQYF. The DNA of the CDR3 is TGCGCCAGCATCTTCTCCGACAGCACAGATACGCAGTATTTT.

This chain uses TRBV6-5 with TRBJ1-4, with 7 bases aligning to TRBD1. This CDR3 is 15 amino acids long. CDR1 MNHEY and CDR2 SVGAGI come from the germline V gene. J lost 5 bases, V lost 7 bases, and 10 bases had no gene match. The CDR3 protein is CASTHLQGGNEKLFF. In DNA form, the CDR3 reads TGTGCCAGCACTCACCTCCAGGGGGGGAATGAAAAACTGTTTTTT.

V gene TRBV3-1 (or the pseudogene TRBV3-2) combines with J gene TRBJ1-5, with D unresolved. V dropped 2 bases and J dropped 3 bases, with 11 bases sitting between them. The CDR3 spans 15 residues. CDR1 and CDR2 (germline): LGHDT, YNNKEL (reference sequence). Here the CDR3 reads CASSQTQSFNQPQHF. For the CDR3, the DNA is TGTGCCAGCAGCCAAACTCAAAGCTTCAATCAGCCCCAGCATTTT.

This clone was seen just once. The rearrangement uses TRBV28 and TRBJ1-2; no clear D. Germline V gene lookup returns CDR1 MDHEN and CDR2 SYDVKM. The CDR3 runs to 13 residues. With 2 bases removed from V and 6 bases from J, the gap between germline ends came to 10 bases. The CDR3 spells CASSLTQGHGYTF. The CDR3 DNA follows: TGTGCCAGCAGTTTAACACAAGGGCATGGCTACACCTTC.

This chain connects TRBV7-2 to TRBJ1-1; D is possibly TRBD1 (6 bases). Germline V lookup: CDR1 SGHTA, CDR2 FQGNSA. The CDR3 covers 15 residues. Trimming left V 1 base short and J 4 bases short, with 13 bases between. The CDR3 here is CASSLGPGEVTEAFF. The CDR3 DNA reads as TGTGCCAGCAGCTTAGGTCCAGGGGAGGTCACTGAAGCTTTCTTT.

The gene calls are TRBV6-5 and TRBJ1-5, with 8 positions matching TRBD1. In germline, CDR1 is MNHEY, CDR2 SVGAGI. The CDR3 loop spans 13 amino acids. V trimming: 9 bases; J trimming: 7 bases; junction bases outside the gene matches: 8. The CDR3: CASSGGAEQPQHF. For the CDR3, the DNA is TGTGCCAGTTCAGGGGGCGCGGAACAGCCCCAGCATTTT.

This clone was seen a few times. CDR3 protein: CASHPVSPSYTF. CDR3 in DNA: TGTGCCAGCCACCCCGTAAGCCCTTCCTACACCTTC. The J gene is TRBJ1-2, the V gene TRBV2; D not certain. The length of the CDR3 is 12 residues. Germline V lookup: CDR1 SNHLY, CDR2 FYNNEI. V lost 8 bases to trimming and J lost 10 bases, with 17 bases between them. Combining the CDR3 with reference TRBV2 and TRBJ1-2 gives the whole variable domain EPEVTQTPSHQVTQMGQEVILRCVPISNHLYFYWYRQILGQKVEFLVSFYNNEISEKSEIFDDQFSVERPDGSNFTLKIRSTKLEDSAMYFCASHPVSPSYTFGSGTRLTVV.

This clone was counted a single time. The chain carries TRBV11-1 and TRBJ2-3, with D maybe TRBD2 (6 bases). The CDR3 loop spans 14 amino acids. The V gene lost 3 bases and the J gene lost 2 bases, with 9 bases spanning the gap. The germline gives CDR1 SGHAT, CDR2 FQDESV (reference sequence). CDR3 nucleotides: TGTGCCAGCAGCTTTGGAGGGGTCACAGATACGCAGTATTTT. This encodes CASSFGGVTDTQYF.

The rearrangement uses TRBV25-1 and TRBJ2-1, with 9 bases that match TRBD2. The CDR3 spans 15 residues. V gave up 4 bases and J gave up 9 bases; unmatched junction bases: 10. Per the germline V gene, CDR1 is MGHDK and CDR2 is SYGVNS. This chain's CDR3 is CASSVQAGGRGEQFF. The CDR3 nucleotides are TGTGCCAGCAGTGTGCAAGCGGGGGGCCGAGGTGAGCAGTTCTTC.

This chain uses TRBV5-6 with TRBJ1-2; 7 nucleotides line up with TRBD1. V lost 3 bases and J lost 4; bases outside the gene matches: 3. CDR3 length: 13 amino acids. From germline, CDR1 is SGHDT and CDR2 YYEEEE. The CDR3 protein is CASSSQGLYGYTF. For the CDR3, the DNA is TGTGCCAGCAGCTCACAGGGGCTCTATGGCTACACCTTC.

The chain links TRBV6-5 to TRBJ2-7; D not certain. CDR1 is MNHEY and CDR2 is SVGAGI in the germline V gene. This CDR3 region has 15 residues. The V and J ends lost 2 bases and 0 bases respectively, with 11 bases between them. The CDR3 reads CASSYHPGSSYEQYF. CDR3 in DNA: TGTGCCAGCAGTTACCACCCAGGTAGCTCCTACGAGCAGTACTTC.

This chain links TRBV27 with TRBJ2-3; a weak D match, TRBD1 (6 bases). Germline V gives CDR1 MNHEY, CDR2 SMNVEV (reference sequence). Trimming removed 5 bases from V and 2 bases from J, with 14 bases in between. CDR3 length: 15 residues. CDR3 sequence (DNA): TGTGCCAGCAGTAGACAGGCCCCTTACACAGATACGCAGTATTTT. This encodes CASSRQAPYTDTQYF.

V gene TRBV10-3 combines with J gene TRBJ2-1, with D perhaps TRBD2 (6 bases). There are 16 residues in the CDR3. The ends were cut back, 2 bases at V and 2 bases at J, with 13 bases in the middle. CDR1 ENHRY and CDR2 SYGVKD come from the germline V gene. Here the CDR3 reads CAISEERGGAYNEQFF. The CDR3 coding sequence is TGTGCCATCAGTGAGGAAAGGGGCGGGGCCTACAATGAGCAGTTCTTC.

The chain recombines TRBV5-1 with TRBJ1-1; the match to TRBD1 covers 7 bases. V shed 3 bases and J 1 base; nucleotides not matched to a gene: 3. The CDR3 spans 14 residues. Germline V lookup: CDR1 SGHRS, CDR2 YFSETQ. CDR3: CASSSRTGNTEAFF. For the CDR3, the DNA is TGCGCCAGCAGCTCTCGGACAGGGAACACTGAAGCTTTCTTT.